Included here is one TCR beta chain sequence, with context. This clone appeared a single time. Its antigen specificity is not known. One base away there is no much larger clone; base qualities are not given. Receptor libraries were prepared by the immunoSEQ multiplex PCR assay. The multiplex PCR relied on a mix of 60 forward primers for TCR Vbeta segments and 13 reverse primers for TCR Jbeta segments. Amplification of the CDR3 region of rearranged TCR beta genes was performed with a multiplex PCR assay on genomic DNA. Amplified TCR beta libraries were sequenced as 87-base-pair reads on the Illumina HiSeq System. As for the authors' bioinformatics: In a later analysis, tens of millions of unique TCR beta chains were counted across the roughly 610 repertoires, and roughly 11 million of these chains were shared by at least two donors. Raw reads were error-corrected and collapsed into unique sequences with a nearest-neighbor algorithm that merged closely related sequences to remove PCR and sequencing errors. Alignment of CDR3 sequences to IMGT reference sequences was used to assign V, D and J gene segments. For a sequence to be retained, at least a six-nucleotide match to both a V gene segment and a J gene segment was required. A rearrangement counted as productive if the CDR3 had no stop codons and remained in frame with V and J, and every other rearrangement counted as non-productive. CDR3 was defined according to IMGT convention as the region running from the second conserved V-encoded cysteine to the conserved J-encoded phenylalanine. Sequences without an unambiguous match to a single V gene segment were excluded from the earlier analysis of approximately 600 of the donors. In an earlier analysis of 587 of the donors, V segments were called functional above 56.7% productive rearrangements and were called segregating when the between-donor standard deviation exceeded 5%. A statistical classification framework was built for diagnosing cytomegalovirus status from the catalog of TCR beta chain sequences. In a later analysis, TCR nucleotide sequences were compared against IMGT/GENE-DB human TR gene sequences so that V and J genes could be assigned. In a later analysis, CDR3 sequences and most-parsimonious VDJ recombination scenarios were assigned using the TCRdist pipeline. In a later analysis, each TCR beta chain was defined by its CDR3 amino acid sequence together with its V-gene family, and reads without a unique V-gene family were excluded. In a later analysis, 450 to 600 highly shared, low-generation-probability nucleotide sequences were removed to address suspected cross-contamination and a sequencing artifact. In a later analysis, a clonal expansion index for each public chain was calculated from normalized within-repertoire ranks of inferred template counts. In a later analysis, generation probabilities were computed using a VDJ recombination model fitted to out-of-frame rearrangements, and the results were checked against IGoR. In a later analysis, hypergeometric tests were used to score TCR-TCR, TCR-HLA and TCR-CMV co-occurrence, with a repertoire-size bias correction applied to TCR pairs. To estimate false discovery rates, a later analysis permuted the HLA or CMV assignments 20 times. In a later analysis, co-occurring TCRs were grouped with DBSCAN, and TCRdist sequence similarity was added when clustering was performed within HLA-allele-positive subsets. Repertoires with fewer than 30,000 or more than 120,000 public chains, plus five repertoires with anomalous nucleotide sharing, were excluded from co-occurrence clustering. TCRdb took this table from immuneACCESS and kept in-frame rearrangements with V and J called. Such tables lack part of the clones; where checked against another copy, unresolved V genes explain under half of the gap, and the rest is unexplained. Clone size and the V and J calls come from that table; the DNA yielded D and trimming. Recorded for this sample are 95,000 to 150,000 clones; roughly 80% of them occurred a single time. Jointly, the top ten make up over 2% of the sample.

The cohort was made up of approximately 670 healthy bone marrow donors. At the time of sampling, all cohort members were nominally healthy, though unrecorded immune exposures were likely present. The donor tested CMV seronegative and was one of the 352 seronegative cohort members. A peripheral blood sample was collected from each donor, and TCR beta sequencing was performed on peripheral blood mononuclear cells. Genomic DNA was extracted from the blood cell samples with the Qiagen DNeasy Blood Extraction Kit. These data belong to a study of cytomegalovirus exposure and HLA in healthy donors (dated by TCRdb to the late 2010s). Regarding the research as a whole: An earlier analysis of approximately 590 of the donors reported 250 to 350 Gb of sequence data and approximately 110 million unique TCR beta sequences from roughly 180 million T cells. Roughly 310 gigabases of sequencing data and tens of millions of unique TCR sequences were included in an early release covering about 700 HLA-typed donors. In an earlier analysis of more than 550 of the donors, high-throughput TCR beta sequencing was used to judge whether each TCR beta V gene segment behaved as functional or pseudogenic. The study aimed to test whether signatures of past pathogen exposure could be identified by cataloging public T cell receptors. Rather than drawing on any new phenotypic data, the later analysis identified candidate immune exposures from TCR beta sequences and the way those sequences occurred across donors. In a later genetic analysis, genome-wide SNP genotypes for 398 of the 666 donors were used, and that subset was treated as a discovery cohort. Donor age, sex, ethnicity and CMV serostatus were compiled together with the repertoire data. The study used immunosequencing to profile the T cell repertoires of approximately 650 subjects and linked those repertoires to cytomegalovirus serostatus. Several DR-DQ haplotypes were handled as single units for association and clustering, since linkage in the cohort was strong. To predict cytomegalovirus infection status, the study brought together high-throughput TCR immunosequencing, statistical association of individual TCRs with disease status, and machine learning. A separate validation cohort of roughly 110 different subjects was used in addition to the 666-subject first cohort. Typing coverage varied by locus: 629-630 donors for A, B, C, DRB1 and DQB1; roughly 510 for DQA1; 606 for DPA1; 450 to 480 for DPB1. Among some 410 genotyped donors of the cohort, an average of approximately 240,000 unique TCR beta nucleotide sequences were sequenced per donor, roughly a sixth of them non-productive. A later analysis re-analyzed previously published TCR beta repertoires from roughly 690 donors and added high-resolution HLA genotyping to study TCR occurrence patterns. Class I and class II HLA loci were covered by the typing at four-digit resolution. The genetic ancestry cluster associated with self-reported Caucasian donors included 81% of the 398 genotyped donors. Every discovery cohort repertoire had been produced on one sequencing platform.

Results the study describes overall, beyond this receptor: The cohort was sequenced for TCR beta chains only, and without alpha or paired-chain data the features that could be detected were limited. While some public TCRs were present in many individuals, most TCR sequences turned up only very rarely across donors. The study listed 170 or so TCR beta chains as associated with cytomegalovirus. Correlated functional status among segregating V segments might be attributable to linkage disequilibrium, but an unknown experimental factor could not be ruled out. Assigning TCR associations to individual alleles was difficult when HLA alleles, especially DR and DQ, strongly co-occurred. A cluster of highly shared sequence variants was judged likely to represent a technical artifact of the sequencing pipeline. An earlier analysis of approximately 530 of the donors showed that most TCR beta V segments appeared in productive rearrangements either about 87% or about 30% of the time, which broadly matched IMGT annotations. In vitro tests confirmed that three of the cytomegalovirus-associated TCR beta chains recognize cytomegalovirus antigens. A later genetic analysis associated a missense DCLRE1C variant with V-gene and J-gene trimming of TCR beta chains, and an independent cohort replicated the association. Compared with the roughly 600-donor mean, donors in an Asian-associated ancestry cluster had fewer N-insertions in productive TCRs, according to a later genetic analysis. A later analysis found that HLA-associated TCR beta chains were more clonally expanded and had lower generation probabilities than equally common non-associated chains. Because counts were too low, under 20 rarely observed V segments, including chromosome 9 orphons, were left out of the earlier analysis of 587 of the donors. According to a later analysis, most CMV-associated TCR beta chains appeared to be HLA-restricted, and the HLA associations seemed to be driven largely by CMV exposure. At a false discovery rate of 0.05, a later analysis linked fewer than 20,000 TCR beta sequences to specific HLA alleles. According to a later analysis, TCR association rates differed among HLA loci, with DRB1 alleles showing the most associated TCRs and HLA-C alleles showing the fewest. Sequencing depth was assumed to be roughly uniform across donors in the presence/absence analyses, though that assumption may not hold. A further reported finding was that TCR beta sequences accurately predicted the HLA-A and HLA-B alleles for most subjects in the first cohort. In a later analysis, several top co-occurrence clusters were reported to appear linked to parvovirus B19, influenza, CMV and Epstein-Barr virus. For the cohort, immune exposure information was limited to CMV serostatus. The classifier was reported to diagnose cytomegalovirus status with high specificity and sensitivity in both the original cohort and the validation cohort. It was suggested by the authors that the approach could potentially be generalized to other disease states and immunological phenotypes. Because HLA typing was missing for some donors at each locus, association tests included only the typed subset.

The sequence came from a man younger than 45 in good health and CMV-seronegative. The source material was PBMCs.

The CDR3 reads CASSPRDRGHGNIQYF. The sequence in DNA is TGTGCCAGCAGTCCGCGGGACAGGGGGCACGGAAACATTCAGTACTTC. The sequence joins TRBV27 to TRBJ2-4; TRBD1 agrees with 12 junctional bases. The V end gives up 5 bases and the J end 6 bases, leaving 8 bases in the junction not matched to a gene. From the cysteine through the phenylalanine, the CDR3 covers 16 amino acids. Only the CDR3 DNA stays, 48 bases, in frame from base 1. For CDR1 and CDR2, the germline V gene (reference sequence) lists MNHEY and SMNVEV.